This T cell receptor beta chain was obtained from a study of CD8+CD57+ T cells in acquired aplastic anemia. About the study: Average DNA yield from sorted CD4+ and CD8+ cells was approximately 3 ug.

This clonotype was counted many times. Its antigen is undetermined. General study results and limits: Between the patient and control groups, CD8+ Simpson's diversity did not differ significantly. A set of 25 to 35 CD8+ CDR3 sequences was shared between patients and controls, and these sequences appeared highly expressed in patients.

Profiling that covered TCR beta VDJ and CDR3 relied on genomic DNA as its template. From the reads, TCRdb called clonotypes with MiXCR, one entry per CDR3 protein. The sample holds around 180,000 distinct CDR3 sequences; 48% are singletons and the top ten take around 13%. Previously, flow cytometry had revealed CD8+CD57+ cell expansion in the patients chosen for sequencing. The source is a human donor with aplastic anemia. Sequenced material: sorted CD4+, CD8+, or CD8+CD57+ T cells (not recorded which) from PBMCs.

Written as DNA, the CDR3 is TGTGCCAGCAGTTTAGGAGGGACACTTAGATACGAGCAGTACTTC. This sequence encodes CASSLGGTLRYEQYF. The V gene is TRBV12-3 or TRBV12-4, the J gene TRBJ2-7; the D gene is possibly TRBD1 (6 bases). V lost 1 base and J 4 bases, leaving 14 bases between the germline ends. The CDR3 covers 15 residues.